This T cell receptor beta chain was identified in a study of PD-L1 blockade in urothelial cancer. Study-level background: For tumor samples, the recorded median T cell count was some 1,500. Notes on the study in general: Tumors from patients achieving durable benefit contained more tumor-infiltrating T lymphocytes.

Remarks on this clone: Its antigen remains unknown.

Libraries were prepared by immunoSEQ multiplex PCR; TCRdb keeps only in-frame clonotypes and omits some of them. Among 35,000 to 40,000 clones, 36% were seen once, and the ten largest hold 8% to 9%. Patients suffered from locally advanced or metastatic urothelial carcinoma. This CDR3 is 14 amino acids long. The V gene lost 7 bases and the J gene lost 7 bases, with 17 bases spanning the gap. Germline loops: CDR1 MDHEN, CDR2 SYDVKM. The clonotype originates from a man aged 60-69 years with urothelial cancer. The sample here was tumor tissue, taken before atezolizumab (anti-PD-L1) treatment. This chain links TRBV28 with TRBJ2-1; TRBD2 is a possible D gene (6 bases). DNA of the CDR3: TGTGCCAGCAATGGGACTCCGAGGGTAAATGAGCAGTTCTTC. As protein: CASNGTPRVNEQFF. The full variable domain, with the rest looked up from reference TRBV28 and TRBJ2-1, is DVKVTQSSRYLVKRTGEKVFLECVQDMDHENMFWYRQDPGLGLRLIYFSYDVKMKEKGDIPEGYSVSREKKERFSLILESASTNQTSMYLCASNGTPRVNEQFFGPGTRLTVL.